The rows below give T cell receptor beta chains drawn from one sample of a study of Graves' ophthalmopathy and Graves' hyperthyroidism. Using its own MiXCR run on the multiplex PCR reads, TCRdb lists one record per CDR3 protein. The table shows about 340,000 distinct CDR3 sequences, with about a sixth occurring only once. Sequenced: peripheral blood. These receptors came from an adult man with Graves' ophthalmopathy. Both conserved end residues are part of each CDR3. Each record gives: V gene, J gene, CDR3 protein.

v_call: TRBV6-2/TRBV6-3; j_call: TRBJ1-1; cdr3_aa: CASSTIRRVRMNTEAFF
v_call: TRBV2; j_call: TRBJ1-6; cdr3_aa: CASSSGGNSPLHF
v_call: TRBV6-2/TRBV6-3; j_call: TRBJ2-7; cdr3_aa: CASNRHTGQSADEQYF
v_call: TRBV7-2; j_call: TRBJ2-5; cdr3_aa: CASSPNSFEETQYF
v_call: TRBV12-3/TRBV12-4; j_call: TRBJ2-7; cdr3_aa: CASSLVRTGGRVEQYF
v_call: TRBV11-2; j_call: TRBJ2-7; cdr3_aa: CASSLDGSGFPYEQYF
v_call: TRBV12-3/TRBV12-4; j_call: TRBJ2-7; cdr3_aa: CASSLGRTGGAYEQYF
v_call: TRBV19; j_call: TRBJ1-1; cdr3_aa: CASSVDGSTEAFF
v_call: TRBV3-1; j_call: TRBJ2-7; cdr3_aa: CASSQDVAGAFYYEQYF
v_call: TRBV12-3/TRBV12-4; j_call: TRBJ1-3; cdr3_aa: CASHRGSGNTIYF
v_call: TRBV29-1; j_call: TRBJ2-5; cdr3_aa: CSVDPEGLETQYF
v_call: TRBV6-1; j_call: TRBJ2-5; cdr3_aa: CASKKREAMETQYF
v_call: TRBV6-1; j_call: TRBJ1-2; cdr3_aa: CASSPTLQGLRYGYTF
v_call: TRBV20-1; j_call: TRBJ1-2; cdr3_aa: CSARDQNYGYTF
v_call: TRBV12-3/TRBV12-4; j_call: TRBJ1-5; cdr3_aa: CASTTPGGPINQPQHF
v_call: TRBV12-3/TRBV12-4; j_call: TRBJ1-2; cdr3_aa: CASSLSHRANYGYTF
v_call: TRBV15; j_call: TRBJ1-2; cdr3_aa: CATSRDGYGQGGVYGYTF
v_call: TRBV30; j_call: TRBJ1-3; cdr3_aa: CAWIQGPLRASGNTIYF
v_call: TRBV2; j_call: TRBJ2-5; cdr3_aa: CASSDRGMGTQYF
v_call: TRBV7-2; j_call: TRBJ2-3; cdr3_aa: CASSLRQRGITDTQYF
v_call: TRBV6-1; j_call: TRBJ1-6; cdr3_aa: CASRNYREGSPLHF
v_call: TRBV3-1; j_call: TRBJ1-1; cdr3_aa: CASSQDLRGRTEAFF
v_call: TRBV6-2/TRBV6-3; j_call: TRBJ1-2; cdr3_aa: CASSEGRYGYTF
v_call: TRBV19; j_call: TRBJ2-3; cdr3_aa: CASSRSYPAGGAADTQYF
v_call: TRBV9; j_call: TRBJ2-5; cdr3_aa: CASSVGPAKREVAETQYF
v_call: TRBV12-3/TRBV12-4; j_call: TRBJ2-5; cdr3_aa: CASSLASGGRETQYF
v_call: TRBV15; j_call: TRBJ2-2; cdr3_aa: CATSRDNGILTGELFF
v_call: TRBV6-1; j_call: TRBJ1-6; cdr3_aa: CASSPRGQGVNSPLHF
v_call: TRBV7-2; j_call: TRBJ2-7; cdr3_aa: CASSEPGRNYEQYF
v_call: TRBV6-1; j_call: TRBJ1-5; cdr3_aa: CASSRGWGPGQPQHF
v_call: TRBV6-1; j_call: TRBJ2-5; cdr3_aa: CASCDTDGQETQYF
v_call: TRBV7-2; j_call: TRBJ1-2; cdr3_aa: CASSEMGVWGYTF
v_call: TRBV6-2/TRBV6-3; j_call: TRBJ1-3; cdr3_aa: CASSPWGQGREDGNTIYF
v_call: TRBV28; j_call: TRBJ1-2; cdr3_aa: CASTPLGRAYGYTF
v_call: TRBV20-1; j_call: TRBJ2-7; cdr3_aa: CSAPGVGLAEDRGREQYF
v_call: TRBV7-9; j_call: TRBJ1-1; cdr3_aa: CASSPPARVGAFF
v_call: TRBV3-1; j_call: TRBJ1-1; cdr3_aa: CASSQGPSTEAFF
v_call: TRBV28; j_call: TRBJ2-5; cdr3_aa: CASSLRGTQQETQYF
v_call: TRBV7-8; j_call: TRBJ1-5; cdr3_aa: CASSLGQGRGNQPQHF
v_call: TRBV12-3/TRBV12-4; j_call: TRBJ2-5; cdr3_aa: CASSLGSAQYF
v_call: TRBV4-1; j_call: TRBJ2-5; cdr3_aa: CASSRLLAGGRETQYF
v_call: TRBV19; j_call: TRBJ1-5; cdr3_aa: CASSGRVVSNQPQHF
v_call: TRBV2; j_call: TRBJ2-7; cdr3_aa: CASSATGGGEQYF
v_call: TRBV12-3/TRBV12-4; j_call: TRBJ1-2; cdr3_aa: CASSFGGGGYTF
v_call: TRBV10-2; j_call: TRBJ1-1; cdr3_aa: CASSDLESETEAFF
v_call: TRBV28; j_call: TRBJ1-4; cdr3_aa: CASSQGGSEKLFF
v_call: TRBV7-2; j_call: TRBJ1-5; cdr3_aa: CASSLAAQGARNQPQHF
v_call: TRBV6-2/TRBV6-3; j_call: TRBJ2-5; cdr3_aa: CASSYTLIQETQYF
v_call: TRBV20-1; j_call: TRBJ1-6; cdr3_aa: CSARATRQGNSPLHF
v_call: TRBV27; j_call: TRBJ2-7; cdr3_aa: CASSFASGAYEQYF
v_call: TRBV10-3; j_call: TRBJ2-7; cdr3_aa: CAINPGLDRHEQYF
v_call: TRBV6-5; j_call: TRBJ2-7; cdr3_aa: CASSFYRSGPSSYEQYF
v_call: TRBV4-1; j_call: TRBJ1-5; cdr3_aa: CASSQVGGNQPQHF
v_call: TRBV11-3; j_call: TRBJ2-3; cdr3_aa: CASSFRGSVDTQYF